Each of the 20 T cell receptor beta chains below was sequenced from the same sample in a study of beta chain features in type 1 diabetes. The study's findings and limits: In all four CD4+ subsets, TCRB CDR3 length was significantly, moderately reduced in type 1 diabetes.

Antigens of these TCRs are unknown. TCRB transcripts that were expressed got sequenced, as all of the isolated RNA had been reverse transcribed. The method was immunoSEQ multiplex PCR; TCRdb's version includes in-frame clones alone and lacks a portion of them. The repertoire consists of fewer than 300,000 clones, with about 11% occurring once and the leading ten covering approximately 0.017%. Sequencing was done on a sample of naive CD4+ T cells from blood. All receptors come from a man aged 25 to 45 with type 1 diabetes.

The rearrangement links TRBV28 to TRBJ2-1, with TRBD2 identical over 9 bases. V was clipped by 5 bases and J by 8 bases; unmatched bases: 7. Germline CDR1 reads MDHEN; CDR2 reads SYDVKM. This CDR3 contains 14 residues. The CDR3 loop is CASSTAGGFDEQFF. The DNA for the CDR3 is TGTGCCAGCAGTACAGCGGGGGGCTTTGATGAGCAGTTCTTC.

Comment on this clone: Other DNA sequences in this specimen translate into the identical CDR3. This chain joins TRBV6-5 and TRBJ1-2; 9 bases are shared with TRBD1. This CDR3 has 13 residues. V shed 6 bases, J shed 5 bases, and the junction held 4 bases outside the gene matches. Germline loops: CDR1 MNHEY, CDR2 SVGAGI. The CDR3 sequence: CASSPGTGYGYTF. For the CDR3, the DNA is TGTGCCAGCAGCCCCGGGACAGGGTATGGCTACACCTTC.

This clone appeared a few times. At one boundary the junction diverges from the germline segment, which might be a read error. The chain carries TRBV2 and TRBJ1-2; D gene unclear. CDR1 and CDR2 from the germline V gene are SNHLY and FYNNEI. This CDR3 has 14 amino acids. CDR3 nucleotide sequence: TGTGCCAGCACTGAAAGGAGTCTTCGATCCGGCTACACCTTC. It yields the protein CASTERSLRSGYTF.

The gene calls are TRBV11-2 and TRBJ2-5; 8 bases map to TRBD1. The junction had 5 bases not matched to a gene; V was cut back by 5 bases and J by 0 bases. Germline loops: CDR1 SGHAT, CDR2 FQNNGV. This CDR3 is built from 15 residues. CDR3 bases: TGTGCCAGCAGCACGAGGACAGGGAACCAAGAGACCCAGTACTTC. This codes for CASSTRTGNQETQYF. The variable domain in full, with the rest retrieved from reference TRBV11-2 and TRBJ2-5, is EAGVAQSPRYKIIEKRQSVAFWCNPISGHATLYWYQQILGQGPKLLIQFQNNGVVDDSQLPKDRFSAERLKGVDSTLKIQPAKLEDSAVYLCASSTRTGNQETQYFGPGTRLLVL.

Only a few counts were recorded for this clone. The chain uses TRBV4-1 and TRBJ2-7; TRBD1 matches 7 bases. This CDR3 has 16 amino acids. The V gene end was trimmed by 3 bases and the J gene end by 0 bases; junction bases not matched to a gene: 8. Germline-derived CDR1 and CDR2 are MGHRA and YSYEKL. The CDR3 region has the DNA TGCGCCAGCAGCCAGGGAGAAAGGACAGGCTCCTACGAGCAGTACTTC. It encodes CASSQGERTGSYEQYF.

The sample holds a few counts of this clone. The chain uses TRBV7-2 and TRBJ2-3; the D is unclear. Germline loops: CDR1 SGHTA, CDR2 FQGNSA. Trimming cost V 5 bases and J 2 bases, with 8 bases left between them. The CDR3 totals 13 residues. CDR3 sequence (DNA): TGTGCCAGCAGCGAGCCCAACACAGATACGCAGTATTTT. It encodes CASSEPNTDTQYF. Combining the CDR3 with reference TRBV7-2 and TRBJ2-3 gives the whole variable domain GAGVSQSPSNKVTEKGKDVELRCDPISGHTALYWYRQSLGQGLEFLIYFQGNSAPDKSGLPSDRFSAERTGGSVSTLTIQRTQQEDSAVYLCASSEPNTDTQYFGPGTRLTVL.

The gene calls are TRBV7-9 and TRBJ2-7; tentatively, D is TRBD1 (5 bases). Germline-derived CDR1 and CDR2 are SEHNR and FQNEAQ (reference sequence). The CDR3 runs 13 residues. The DNA for the CDR3 is TGTGCGACCCAAAGGGGCAACTCCTACGAGCAGTACTTC. As protein: CATQRGNSYEQYF.

This clone was counted a few times. The rearrangement joins TRBV10-1 to TRBJ2-4; tentative D call: TRBD1 (5 bases). Trimming left V 3 bases short and J 10 bases short, with 13 bases between. The CDR3 sequence is 13 residues long. Germline lookup yields CDR1 WNHNN and CDR2 SYGVQD (reference sequence). In DNA, the CDR3 is TGCGCCAGCAGTGAAGCAGGGCCTGGAATTCAGTACTTC. Translation: CASSEAGPGIQYF.

V and J are TRBV5-6 and TRBJ1-6; D is perhaps TRBD1 (6 bases). V was shortened by 5 bases and J by 7 bases, with 19 bases between the two germline ends. CDR3 length: 16 residues. CDR1 is SGHDT, CDR2 YYEEEE, per germline. The CDR3 sequence is CASRRHRTDENSPLHF. In nucleotides, the CDR3 is TGTGCCAGCAGACGGCACAGGACAGACGAGAATTCACCCCTCCACTTT.

In this sample, this clone turned up a few times. The rearrangement joins TRBV7-6 to TRBJ2-3, with 7 nucleotides matching TRBD1. The germline V gene has CDR1 SGHVS and CDR2 FNYEAQ. V dropped 1 base and J dropped 1; count of bases not matched to a gene: 5. The CDR3 runs 16 residues. Written as DNA, the CDR3 is TGTGCCAGCAGCTTAGAGGGTACAGGGGGCACAGATACGCAGTATTTT. Its translation: CASSLEGTGGTDTQYF. Full variable domain (missing parts from reference TRBV7-6 and TRBJ2-3): GAGVSQSPRYKVTKRGQDVALRCDPISGHVSLYWYRQALGQGPEFLTYFNYEAQQDKSGLPNDRFSAERPEGSISTLTIQRTEQRDSAMYRCASSLEGTGGTDTQYFGPGTRLTVL.

A few counts support this clone. The rearrangement joins TRBV10-3 to TRBJ1-2; D may be TRBD1 (6 bases). The CDR3 has 15 amino acids. V lost 0 bases and J lost 2, with 10 bases in between. Germline V gives CDR1 ENHRY, CDR2 SYGVKD. In DNA, the CDR3 is TGTGCCATCAGTGAGTCGGAACAGGGCAACTATGGCTACACCTTC. The encoded protein is CAISESEQGNYGYTF.

The chain links TRBV10-3 to TRBJ1-2; D is perhaps TRBD1 (6 bases). Deletions cut 3 bases from V and 4 bases from J, with 9 bases between. Germline V gene sequence: CDR1 ENHRY, CDR2 SYGVKD. The CDR3 is made up of 13 amino acids. This CDR3 reads CAISDGTSYGYTF. CDR3 nucleotides: TGTGCCATCAGTGACGGGACATCCTATGGCTACACCTTC.

This clone has more than one count but fewer than ten. The chain links TRBV9 to TRBJ2-2; 11 nucleotides match TRBD2. The V and J ends lost 0 bases and 6 bases, in that order; junction bases with no gene match: 4. This CDR3 is 16 amino acids long. Looked up from germline, CDR1 is SGDLS and CDR2 is YYNGEE. The CDR3, as DNA: TGTGCCAGCAGCGTAGGAACTAGCGGGGGTGCCGGGGAGCTGTTTTTT. Its translation: CASSVGTSGGAGELFF.

This clone was found a few times. CDR3 loop: CASSLFLWAVQRRGSGANVLTF. In DNA, the CDR3 is TGCGCCAGCAGCTTATTCTTATGGGCAGTGCAAAGAAGGGGATCTGGGGCCAACGTCCTGACTTTC. The chain carries TRBV5-1 and TRBJ2-6; possible D gene TRBD1, 5 bases. Germline CDR1 and CDR2: SGHRS and YFSETQ. Trimming left V 2 bases short and J 1 base short, with 28 bases between. The CDR3 is 22 amino acids.

This clone was observed a few times. The chain carries TRBV7-9 and TRBJ2-1; 10 bases are a match to TRBD2. This CDR3 comprises 15 residues. The V gene end was trimmed by 3 bases and the J gene end by 13 bases; junction bases not matched to a gene: 12. Germline V gives CDR1 SEHNR, CDR2 FQNEAQ (reference sequence). CDR3 in amino acids: CASSLALAGASLQFF. In DNA form, the CDR3 reads TGTGCCAGCAGCTTGGCTCTAGCGGGGGCATCCCTCCAGTTCTTC.

This chain connects TRBV11-1 to TRBJ2-5, with a tentative D call TRBD2 (6 bases). CDR1 is SGHAT and CDR2 is FQDESV in the germline V gene (reference sequence). V lost 5 bases and J lost 2, with 12 bases in between. The length of the CDR3 is 14 residues. Here the CDR3 reads CASSPPGLQETQYF. The CDR3 DNA follows: TGTGCCAGCAGCCCGCCGGGACTTCAAGAGACCCAGTACTTC.

The table lists this clone with a few counts. This chain connects TRBV6-5 to TRBJ2-7; TRBD1 matches 8 bases. CDR1 and CDR2 from the germline V gene are MNHEY and SVGAGI. Germline trimming cut 7 bases from V and 2 bases from J; bases unmatched to any gene: 10. The CDR3 totals 15 residues. In DNA, the CDR3 is TGTGCCAGCACCTCCGCCTCGGGACAGGCCTACGAGCAGTACTTC. Encoded protein: CASTSASGQAYEQYF.

The J gene is TRBJ2-5, the V gene TRBV7-9; 7 bases match TRBD1. The junction had 1 base not matched to a gene; V was cut back by 0 bases and J by 0 bases. CDR1 is SEHNR, CDR2 FQNEAQ, per germline (reference sequence). This CDR3 has 15 amino acids. This CDR3 is CASSLADRDQETQYF. The CDR3 DNA sequence: TGTGCCAGCAGCTTAGCAGACAGGGACCAAGAGACCCAGTACTTC.

The rearrangement uses TRBV5-6 and TRBJ2-4, with 7 bases matching TRBD2. CDR1 and CDR2 (germline): SGHDT, YYEEEE. The CDR3 covers 16 residues. V shed 4 bases and J 1 base; nucleotides not matched to a gene: 8. The CDR3 DNA follows: TGTGCCAGCAGCCGATTTGGGGGGGTGGCCAAAAACATTCAGTACTTC. Translation: CASSRFGGVAKNIQYF.

This clone was found a few times. The rearrangement joins TRBV5-1 to TRBJ1-6; 10 bases fit TRBD1. V shed 0 bases, J shed 11 bases, and the junction held 5 bases outside the gene matches. Germline values: CDR1 SGHRS, CDR2 YFSETQ. This CDR3 has 15 amino acids. CDR3 DNA sequence: TGCGCCAGCAGCTTGGTAGGGACAGGGGTGGCACCCCTCCACTTT. It specifies CASSLVGTGVAPLHF.